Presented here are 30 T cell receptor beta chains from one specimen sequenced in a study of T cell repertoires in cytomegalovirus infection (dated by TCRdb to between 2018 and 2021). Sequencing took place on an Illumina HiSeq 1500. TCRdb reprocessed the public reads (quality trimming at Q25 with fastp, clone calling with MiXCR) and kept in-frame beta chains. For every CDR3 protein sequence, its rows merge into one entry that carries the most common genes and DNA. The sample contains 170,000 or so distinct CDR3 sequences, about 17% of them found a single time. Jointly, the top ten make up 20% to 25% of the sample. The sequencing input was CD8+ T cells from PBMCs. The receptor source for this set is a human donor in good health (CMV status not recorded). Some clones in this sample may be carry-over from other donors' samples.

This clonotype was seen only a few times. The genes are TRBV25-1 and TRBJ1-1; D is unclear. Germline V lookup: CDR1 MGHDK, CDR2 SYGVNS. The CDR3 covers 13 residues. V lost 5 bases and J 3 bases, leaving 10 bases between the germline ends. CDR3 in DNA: TGTGCCAGCAGTTTCGTAGGGCACACTGAAGCTTTCTTT. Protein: CASSFVGHTEAFF. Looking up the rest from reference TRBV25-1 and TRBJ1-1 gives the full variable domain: EADIYQTPRYLVIGTGKKITLECSQTMGHDKMYWYQQDPGMELHLIHYSYGVNSTEKGDLSSESTVSRIRTEHFPLTLESARPSHTSQYLCASSFVGHTEAFFGQGTRLTVV.

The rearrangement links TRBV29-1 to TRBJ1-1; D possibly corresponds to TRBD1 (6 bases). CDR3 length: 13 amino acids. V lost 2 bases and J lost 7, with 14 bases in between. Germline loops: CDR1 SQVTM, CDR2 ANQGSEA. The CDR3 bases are TGCAGCGTTGAAAAGGGGGGACCTAGTGAAGCTTTCTTT. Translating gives CSVEKGGPSEAFF.

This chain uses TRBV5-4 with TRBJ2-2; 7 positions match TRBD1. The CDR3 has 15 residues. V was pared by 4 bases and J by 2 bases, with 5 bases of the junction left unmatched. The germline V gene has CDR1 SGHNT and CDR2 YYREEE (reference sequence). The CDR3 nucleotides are TGTGCCAGCAGCCGGGACAGATACAACACCGGGGAGCTGTTTTTT. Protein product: CASSRDRYNTGELFF.

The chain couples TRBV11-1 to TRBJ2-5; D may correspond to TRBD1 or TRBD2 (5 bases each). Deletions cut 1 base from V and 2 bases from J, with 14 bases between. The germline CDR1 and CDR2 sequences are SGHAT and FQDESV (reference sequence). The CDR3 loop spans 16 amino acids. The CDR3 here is CASSLVFGAEQETQYF. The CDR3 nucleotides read TGTGCCAGCAGCTTAGTGTTCGGGGCAGAACAAGAGACCCAGTACTTC.

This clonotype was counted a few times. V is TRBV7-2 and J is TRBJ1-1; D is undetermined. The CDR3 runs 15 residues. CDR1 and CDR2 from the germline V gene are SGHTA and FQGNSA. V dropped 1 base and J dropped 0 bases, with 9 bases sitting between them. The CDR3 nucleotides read TGTGCCAGCAGCTTAGGCTGGGGAATGAACACTGAAGCTTTCTTT. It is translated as CASSLGWGMNTEAFF. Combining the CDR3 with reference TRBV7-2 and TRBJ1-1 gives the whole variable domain GAGVSQSPSNKVTEKGKDVELRCDPISGHTALYWYRQSLGQGLEFLIYFQGNSAPDKSGLPSDRFSAERTGGSVSTLTIQRTQQEDSAVYLCASSLGWGMNTEAFFGQGTRLTVV.

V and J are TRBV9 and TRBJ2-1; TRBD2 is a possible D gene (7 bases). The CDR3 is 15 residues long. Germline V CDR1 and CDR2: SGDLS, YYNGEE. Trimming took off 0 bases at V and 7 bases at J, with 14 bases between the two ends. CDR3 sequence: CASSVDNGGRNEQFF. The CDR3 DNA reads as TGTGCCAGCAGCGTAGATAACGGGGGGCGGAATGAGCAGTTCTTC.

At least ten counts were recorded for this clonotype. The CDR3 DNA reads TGTGCCAGCAGTCCTTGGCAGGGGAGGGGCACTGAAGCTTTCTTT. Protein product: CASSPWQGRGTEAFF. This sequence joins TRBV7-2 and TRBJ1-1, with D possibly TRBD1 on 6 matching bases. CDR1 and CDR2 from the germline V gene are SGHTA and FQGNSA. V shed 6 bases and J shed 4 bases, with 18 bases lying between them. The CDR3 is 15 residues long.

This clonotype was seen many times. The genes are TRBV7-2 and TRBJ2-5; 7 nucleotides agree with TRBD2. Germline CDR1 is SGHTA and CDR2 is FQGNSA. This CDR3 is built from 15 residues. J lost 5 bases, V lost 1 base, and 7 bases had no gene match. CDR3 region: CASSLGGGERETQYF. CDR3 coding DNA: TGTGCCAGCAGCTTAGGGGGAGGGGAACGGGAGACCCAGTACTTC.

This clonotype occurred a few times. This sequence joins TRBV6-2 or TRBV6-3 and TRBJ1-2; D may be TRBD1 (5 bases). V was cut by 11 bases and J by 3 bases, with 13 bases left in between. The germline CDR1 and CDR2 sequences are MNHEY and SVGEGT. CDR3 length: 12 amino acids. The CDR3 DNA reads TGTGCCTCCCAGGGTGGAGACTATGGCTACACCTTC. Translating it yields CASQGGDYGYTF.

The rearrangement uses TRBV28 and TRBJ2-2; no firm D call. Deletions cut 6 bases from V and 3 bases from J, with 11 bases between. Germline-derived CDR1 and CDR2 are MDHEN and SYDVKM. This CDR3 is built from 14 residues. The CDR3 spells CASRIHGHTGELFF. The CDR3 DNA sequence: TGTGCCAGCAGGATTCACGGACACACCGGGGAGCTGTTTTTT.

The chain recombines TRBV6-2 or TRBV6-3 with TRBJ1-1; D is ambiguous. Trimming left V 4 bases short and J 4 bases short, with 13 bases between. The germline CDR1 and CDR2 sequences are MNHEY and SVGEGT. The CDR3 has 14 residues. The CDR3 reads CASSLYNILTEAFF. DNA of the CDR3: TGTGCCAGCAGTTTATATAACATCCTCACTGAAGCTTTCTTT.

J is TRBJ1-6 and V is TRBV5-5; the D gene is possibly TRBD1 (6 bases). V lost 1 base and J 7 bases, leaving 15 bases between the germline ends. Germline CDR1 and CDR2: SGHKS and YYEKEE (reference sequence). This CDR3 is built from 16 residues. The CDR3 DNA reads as TGTGCCAGCAGCTTGACGCTAGCAGGGGACAATTCACCCCTCCACTTT. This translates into CASSLTLAGDNSPLHF.

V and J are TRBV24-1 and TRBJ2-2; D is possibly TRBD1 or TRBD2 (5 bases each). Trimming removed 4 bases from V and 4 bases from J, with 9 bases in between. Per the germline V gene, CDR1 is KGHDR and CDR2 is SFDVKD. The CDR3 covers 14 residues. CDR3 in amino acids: CATSETGRTGELFF. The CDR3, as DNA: TGTGCCACCAGTGAAACGGGACGCACCGGGGAGCTGTTTTTT.

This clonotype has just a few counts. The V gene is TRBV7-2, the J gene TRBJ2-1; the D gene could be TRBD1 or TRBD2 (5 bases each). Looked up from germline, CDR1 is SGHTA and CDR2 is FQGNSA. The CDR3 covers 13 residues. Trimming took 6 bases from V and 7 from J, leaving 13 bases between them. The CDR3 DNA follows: TGTGCCAGCAGTTCCTCAGAGGGGAATGAGCAGTTCTTC. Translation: CASSSSEGNEQFF.

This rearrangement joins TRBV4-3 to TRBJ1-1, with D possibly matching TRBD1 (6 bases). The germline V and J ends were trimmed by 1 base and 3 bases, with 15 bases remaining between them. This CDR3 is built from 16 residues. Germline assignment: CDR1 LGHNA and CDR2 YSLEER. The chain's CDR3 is CASSQGSGRGHTEAFF. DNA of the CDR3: TGCGCCAGCAGCCAAGGATCAGGACGGGGGCACACTGAAGCTTTCTTT.

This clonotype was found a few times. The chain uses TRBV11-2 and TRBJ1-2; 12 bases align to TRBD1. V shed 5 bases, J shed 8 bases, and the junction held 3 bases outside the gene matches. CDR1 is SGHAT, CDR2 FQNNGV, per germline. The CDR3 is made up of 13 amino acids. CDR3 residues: CASSPGTGGGYTF. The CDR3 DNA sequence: TGTGCCAGCAGCCCGGGGACAGGGGGCGGCTACACCTTC. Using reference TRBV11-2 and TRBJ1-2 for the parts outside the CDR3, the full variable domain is EAGVAQSPRYKIIEKRQSVAFWCNPISGHATLYWYQQILGQGPKLLIQFQNNGVVDDSQLPKDRFSAERLKGVDSTLKIQPAKLEDSAVYLCASSPGTGGGYTFGSGTRLTVV.

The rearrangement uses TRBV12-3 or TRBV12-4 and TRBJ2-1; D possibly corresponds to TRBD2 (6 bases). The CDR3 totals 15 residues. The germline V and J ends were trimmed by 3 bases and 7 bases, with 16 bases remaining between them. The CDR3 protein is CASSLEGPTHNEQFF. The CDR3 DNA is TGTGCCAGCAGTTTGGAGGGGCCGACCCATAATGAGCAGTTCTTC.

The CDR3 region is CSVEGRYEQYF. The CDR3 DNA reads TGCAGCGTTGAGGGTCGCTACGAGCAGTACTTC. This sequence joins TRBV29-1 and TRBJ2-7; no definite D call. V lost 3 bases to trimming and J lost 3 bases, with 6 bases between them. CDR1 is SQVTM, CDR2 ANQGSEA, per germline. This CDR3 has 11 amino acids.

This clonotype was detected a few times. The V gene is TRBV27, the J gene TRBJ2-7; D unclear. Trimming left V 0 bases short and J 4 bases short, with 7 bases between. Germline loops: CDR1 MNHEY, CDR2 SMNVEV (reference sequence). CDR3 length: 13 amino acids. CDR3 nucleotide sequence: TGTGCCAGCAGTTTATCGGTTCGGTACGAGCAGTACTTC. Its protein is CASSLSVRYEQYF.

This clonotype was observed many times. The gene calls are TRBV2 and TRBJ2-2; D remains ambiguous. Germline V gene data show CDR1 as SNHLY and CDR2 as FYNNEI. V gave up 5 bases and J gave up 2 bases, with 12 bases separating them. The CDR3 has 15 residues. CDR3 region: CASSLDGPNTGELFF. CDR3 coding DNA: TGTGCCAGCAGTCTGGACGGACCTAACACCGGGGAGCTGTTTTTT. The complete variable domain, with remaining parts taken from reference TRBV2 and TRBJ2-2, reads EPEVTQTPSHQVTQMGQEVILRCVPISNHLYFYWYRQILGQKVEFLVSFYNNEISEKSEIFDDQFSVERPDGSNFTLKIRSTKLEDSAMYFCASSLDGPNTGELFFGEGSRLTVL.

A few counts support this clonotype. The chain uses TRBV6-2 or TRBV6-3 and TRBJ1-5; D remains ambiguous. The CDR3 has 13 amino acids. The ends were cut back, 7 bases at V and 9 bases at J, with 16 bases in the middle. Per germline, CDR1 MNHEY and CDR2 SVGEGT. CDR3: CASNGGSSLPQHF. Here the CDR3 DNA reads TGTGCCAGCAACGGAGGTTCGAGTTTGCCCCAGCATTTT.

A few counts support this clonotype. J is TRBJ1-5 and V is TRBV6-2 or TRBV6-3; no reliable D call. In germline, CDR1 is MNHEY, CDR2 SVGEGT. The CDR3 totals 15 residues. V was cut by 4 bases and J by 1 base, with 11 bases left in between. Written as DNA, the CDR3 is TGTGCCAGCAGTTCCGCTAAATCAAGCAATCAGCCCCAGCATTTT. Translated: CASSSAKSSNQPQHF.

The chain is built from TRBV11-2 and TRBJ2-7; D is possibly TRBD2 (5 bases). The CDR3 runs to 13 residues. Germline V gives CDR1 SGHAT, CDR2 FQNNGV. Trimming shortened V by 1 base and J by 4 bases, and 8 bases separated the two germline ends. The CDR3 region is CASSLGRDYEQYF. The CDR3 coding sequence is TGTGCCAGCAGCTTAGGTCGGGATTACGAGCAGTACTTC.

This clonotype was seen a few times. CDR3 bases: TGTGCCAGCAGTTACTCGGGCAAGAACACTGAAGCTTTCTTT. Encoded protein: CASSYSGKNTEAFF. The genes are TRBV6-2 or TRBV6-3 and TRBJ1-1; D gene ambiguous. V was pared by 0 bases and J by 1 base, with 6 bases between. The CDR3 length is 14 residues. Per germline, CDR1 MNHEY and CDR2 SVGEGT.

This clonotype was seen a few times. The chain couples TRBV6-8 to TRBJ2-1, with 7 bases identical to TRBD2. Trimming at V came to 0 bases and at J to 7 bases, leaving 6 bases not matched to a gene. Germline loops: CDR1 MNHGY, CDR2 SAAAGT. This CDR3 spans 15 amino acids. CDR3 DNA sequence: TGTGCCAGCAGTTACTCGGGTACCGGGAGGAATGAGCAGTTCTTC. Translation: CASSYSGTGRNEQFF.

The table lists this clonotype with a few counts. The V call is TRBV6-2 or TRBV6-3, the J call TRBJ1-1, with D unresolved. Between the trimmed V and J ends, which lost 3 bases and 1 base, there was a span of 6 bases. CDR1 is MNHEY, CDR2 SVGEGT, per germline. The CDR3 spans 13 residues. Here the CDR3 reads CASSYSKNTEAFF. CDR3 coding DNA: TGTGCCAGCAGTTATAGTAAGAACACTGAAGCTTTCTTT.

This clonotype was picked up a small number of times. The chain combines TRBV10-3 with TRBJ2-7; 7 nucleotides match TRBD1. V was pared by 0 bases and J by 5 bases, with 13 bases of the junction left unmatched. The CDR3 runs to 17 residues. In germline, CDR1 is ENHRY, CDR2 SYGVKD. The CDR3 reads CAISESGTDSPKDEQYF. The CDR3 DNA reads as TGTGCCATCAGTGAGTCGGGGACAGACTCGCCGAAAGACGAGCAGTACTTC.

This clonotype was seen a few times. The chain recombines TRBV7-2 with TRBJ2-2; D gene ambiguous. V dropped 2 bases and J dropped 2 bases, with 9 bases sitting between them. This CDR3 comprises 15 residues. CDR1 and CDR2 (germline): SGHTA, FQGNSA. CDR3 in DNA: TGTGCCAGCAGCTTAAGCTCTGGTAACACCGGGGAGCTGTTTTTT. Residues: CASSLSSGNTGELFF.

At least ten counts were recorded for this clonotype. The CDR3 protein is CASSYPGRTSYEQYF. Written as DNA, the CDR3 is TGTGCCAGCAGTTACCCGGGACGTACGTCCTACGAGCAGTACTTC. The chain recombines TRBV6-6 with TRBJ2-7, with D perhaps being TRBD1 or TRBD2 (5 bases each). From germline, CDR1 is MNHNY and CDR2 SVGAGI (reference sequence). The CDR3 has 15 residues. V was cut by 2 bases and J by 1 base, with 12 bases left in between.

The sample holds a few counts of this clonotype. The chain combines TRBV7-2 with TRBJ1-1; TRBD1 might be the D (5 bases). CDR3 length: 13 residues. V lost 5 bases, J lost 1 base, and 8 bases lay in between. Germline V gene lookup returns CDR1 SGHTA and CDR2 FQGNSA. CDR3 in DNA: TGTGCCAGCAGCCGGGGGAGGAACACTGAAGCTTTCTTT. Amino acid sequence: CASSRGRNTEAFF.